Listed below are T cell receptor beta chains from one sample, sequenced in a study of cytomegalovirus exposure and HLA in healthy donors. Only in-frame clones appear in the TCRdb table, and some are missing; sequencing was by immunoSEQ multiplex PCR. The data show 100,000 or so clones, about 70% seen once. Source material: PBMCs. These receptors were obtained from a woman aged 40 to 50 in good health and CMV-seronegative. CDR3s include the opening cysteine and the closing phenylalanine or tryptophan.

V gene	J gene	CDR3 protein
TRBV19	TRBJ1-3	CASSRAGTGSGNTIYF
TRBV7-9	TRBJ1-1	CSSSRGGTTEAFF
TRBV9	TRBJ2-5	CASSVGVVAGGGETQYF
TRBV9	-	CASSSNTLNYEQYF
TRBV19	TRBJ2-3	CASSISSRLAAGTDTQYF
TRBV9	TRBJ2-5	CASSVVDSGRVTQYF
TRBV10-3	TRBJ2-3	CAPHNCTDTQYF
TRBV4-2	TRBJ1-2	CASSLGGQGRAETYGYTF
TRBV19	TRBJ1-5	CASSIDRGNQPQHF
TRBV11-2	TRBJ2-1	CASSSREGARNNEQFF
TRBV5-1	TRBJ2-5	CASSLEGQDQETQYF
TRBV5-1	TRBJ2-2	CASSLLQGAMSNGGELFF
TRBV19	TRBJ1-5	CASRSRRGSNQPQHF
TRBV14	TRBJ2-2	CASSHWTSGAAGEPFF
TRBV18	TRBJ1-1	CPTGGTPNTEAFF
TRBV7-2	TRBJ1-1	CASSQGGGAFF
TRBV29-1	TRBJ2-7	CSVEIGTGVSEQYF
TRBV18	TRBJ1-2	CASSPGTGGDGYTF
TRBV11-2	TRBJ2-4	CASSFPGGQLAKNIQYF
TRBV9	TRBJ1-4	CASSVGQGREKLFF
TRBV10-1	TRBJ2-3	CASSESSPAGGTDTQYF
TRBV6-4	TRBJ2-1	CASSVTSGRDNEQFF
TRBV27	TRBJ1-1	CASSLIRAGVTEAFF
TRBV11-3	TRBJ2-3	CASSLVGGRGDTQYF
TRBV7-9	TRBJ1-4	CASTQGGGGDEKLFF
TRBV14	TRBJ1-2	CASSQDQGNYGYTF
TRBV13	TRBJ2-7	CASSLGQGGYEQYF
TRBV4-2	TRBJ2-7	CASSQDRNSETYEQYF
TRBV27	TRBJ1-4	CASRGDRSNEKLFF
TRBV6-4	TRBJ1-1	CASSPDAGGAYTEAFF
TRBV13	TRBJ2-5	CASSTDPLAGEGEQYF
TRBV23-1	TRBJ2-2	CASSQSAQNTGELFF
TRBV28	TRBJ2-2	CASSSKNRQASPLNTGELFF
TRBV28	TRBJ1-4	CASTTGTRREKLFF
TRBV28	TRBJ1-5	CASSLLSAGQPQHF
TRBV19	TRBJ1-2	CASSTAGSPRF
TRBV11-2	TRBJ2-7	CASSLDSLFYEQYF
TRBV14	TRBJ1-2	CASSQAGSYGYTF
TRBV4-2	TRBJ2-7	CASSQIGASGSYEQYF
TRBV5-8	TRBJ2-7	CASSLAGGASGYSYEQYF